A single sample gave rise to the 5 T cell receptor beta chains below, sequenced in a study of blood T cell repertoires in COVID-19. Profiled with immunoSEQ multiplex PCR; TCRdb holds only in-frame clones, not every one. The profile covers 220,000 or so clones, with around 86% appearing a single time and about 9.4% taken by the ten largest. The sequenced sample was peripheral blood. The receptor source for this set is a woman aged 45-60 years with COVID-19, enrolled during active disease.

This clone was seen just once. J is TRBJ2-1 and V is TRBV28; D may be TRBD2 (6 bases). Trimming removed 3 bases at V and 9 bases at J, with 15 bases between. The CDR3 covers 14 residues. Per the germline V gene, CDR1 is MDHEN and CDR2 is SYDVKM. CDR3 residues: CASSLAGKGGEQFF. The CDR3 nucleotides read TGTGCCAGCAGTTTGGCGGGGAAGGGTGGTGAGCAGTTCTTC.

With regard to this clone: Other DNA sequences in the sample encode the same CDR3. The J gene is TRBJ1-5, the V gene TRBV24-1, with a tentative D call TRBD1 (5 bases). V lost 5 bases, J lost 4 bases, and 8 bases lay in between. The CDR3 spans 13 residues. Germline V gives CDR1 KGHDR, CDR2 SFDVKD. The CDR3 region has the DNA TGTGCCACCAGTGGGGCAGGGAATCAGCCCCAGCATTTT. Amino acids: CATSGAGNQPQHF.

The chain has TRBV9 and TRBJ1-1; D not resolved. V shed 4 bases and J shed 1 base, with 8 bases lying between them. The germline V gene encodes CDR1 SGDLS and CDR2 YYNGEE. CDR3 length: 13 residues. The CDR3 region is CASSLDWNTEAFF. CDR3 nucleotide sequence: TGTGCCAGCAGCCTTGACTGGAACACTGAAGCTTTCTTT. Full variable domain (remainder filled in from reference TRBV9 and TRBJ1-1): DSGVTQTPKHLITATGQRVTLRCSPRSGDLSVYWYQQSLDQGLQFLIQYYNGEERAKGNILERFSAQQFPDLHSELNLSSLELGDSALYFCASSLDWNTEAFFGQGTRLTVV.

The chain uses TRBV13 and TRBJ2-1; 7 positions agree with TRBD2. Germline values: CDR1 PRHDT, CDR2 FYEKMQ (reference sequence). Trimming took 4 bases from V and 15 from J; bases not matched to a gene: 12. The CDR3 runs 13 residues. DNA of the CDR3: TGTGCCAGCAGCTCCCTTGAGCGGGGTACTCCGTTCTTC. As protein: CASSSLERGTPFF. The full variable domain, with the rest looked up from reference TRBV13 and TRBJ2-1, is AAGVIQSPRHLIKEKRETATLKCYPIPRHDTVYWYQQGPGQDPQFLISFYEKMQSDKGSIPDRFSAQQFSDYHSELNMSSLELGDSALYFCASSSLERGTPFFGPGTRLTVL.

This clone was recorded once. This chain uses TRBV30 with TRBJ2-3; 7 nucleotides match TRBD2. With 5 bases clipped from V and 2 bases from J, the junction kept 1 base outside the gene matches. Germline V gene lookup returns CDR1 GTSNPN and CDR2 SVGIG (reference sequence). The CDR3 runs to 12 residues. The CDR3 DNA reads TGTGCCTGGCGGGGGGACACAGATACGCAGTATTTT. Protein sequence: CAWRGDTDTQYF.